One TCR beta chain is described in this entry. Its antigen remains unknown. This record belongs to a study of T-cell memory formation after mild COVID-19. Constant-segment primers were used for 5'RACE, and the resulting TCR alpha and TCR beta cDNA libraries carried sample barcodes and UMIs. MiXCR was run by TCRdb on the 5' RACE reads, yielding one entry per CDR3 protein. The sample comprises 500,000 to 550,000 distinct CDR3 sequences, about a fifth of which are singletons, and around an eighth rests with the top ten. Study-wide findings and caveats: Shrinking CD4+ clones resided mostly in CM and EM, and CD8+ ones in EMRA. Second-wave clones peaking on day 37 lacked confirmed SARS-CoV-2 specificity.

Per the germline V gene, CDR1 is LNHNV and CDR2 is YYDKDF (reference sequence). The CDR3 consists of 17 residues. J lost 4 bases, V lost 3 bases, and 10 bases had no gene match. This rearrangement joins TRBV15 to TRBJ2-3, with TRBD2 matching 10 bases. Sample: PBMCs or a T cell subset sorted from them (not recorded which). This TCR was recovered from an adult woman who had mild COVID-19 (a few samples of this study predate the infection). Cell type and time point are not known. CDR3 loop: CATSSELAGYEADTQYF. Here the CDR3 DNA reads TGTGCCACCAGCAGCGAACTAGCGGGATACGAAGCAGATACGCAGTATTTT.